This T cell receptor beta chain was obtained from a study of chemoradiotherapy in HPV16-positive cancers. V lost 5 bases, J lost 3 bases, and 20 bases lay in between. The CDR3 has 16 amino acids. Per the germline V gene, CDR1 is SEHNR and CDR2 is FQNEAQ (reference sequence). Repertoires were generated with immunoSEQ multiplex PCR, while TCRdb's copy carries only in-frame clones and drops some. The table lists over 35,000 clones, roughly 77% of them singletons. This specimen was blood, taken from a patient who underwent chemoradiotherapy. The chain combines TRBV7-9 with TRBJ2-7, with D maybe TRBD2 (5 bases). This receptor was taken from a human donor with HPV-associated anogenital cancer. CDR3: CASSPSLSGVVYEQYF. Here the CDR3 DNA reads TGTGCCAGCAGCCCTAGCCTTAGTGGGGTCGTCTACGAGCAGTACTTC.